A single sample is the source of the 9 T cell receptor beta chains below, sequenced in a study of T cells in Graves' hyperthyroidism and ophthalmopathy. Amplified TCR beta CDR3 regions derived from RNA transcripts. With the HTBI primer set, the TCR CDR3 went through a first round of RT-PCR. TCRdb redid the calling of the multiplex PCR reads with MiXCR, one entry per CDR3 protein. The sample holds roughly 400,000 distinct CDR3 sequences, around 14% seen once. Specimen: blood. The receptors derive from a woman aged 18-30 years with Graves' hyperthyroidism that later progressed to Graves' ophthalmopathy.

The table lists this clonotype with a few counts. Sequence at one end of the junction differs from germline and may be a read error. The V and J genes are TRBV6-5 and TRBJ1-1; weak D call: TRBD1 (5 bases). Germline V CDR1 and CDR2: MNHEY, SVGAGI. The CDR3 runs to 13 residues. Here the CDR3 DNA reads TGTGTCAGCAGTTACCCGACAGTCACTGAAGCTTTCTTT. Amino acid sequence: CVSSYPTVTEAFF.

V is TRBV6-4 and J is TRBJ1-6; maybe TRBD1 (5 bases). CDR1 MRHNA and CDR2 SNTAGT come from the germline V gene. CDR3 length: 14 residues. The V end lost 3 bases, the J end lost 7 bases, and 10 bases lay between the germline ends. The CDR3 bases are TGTGCCAGCAGTGAGGGGGTGGACAATTCACCCCTCCACTTT. Translating gives CASSEGVDNSPLHF.

This clonotype was seen only a few times. The chain links TRBV5-1 to TRBJ1-6; D not certain. Germline loops: CDR1 SGHRS, CDR2 YFSETQ. The CDR3 runs to 15 residues. With 0 bases removed from V and 8 bases from J, the gap between germline ends came to 12 bases. CDR3 sequence: CASSLEVDGDSPLHF. The CDR3 DNA is TGCGCCAGCAGCTTGGAGGTGGACGGGGATTCACCCCTCCACTTT.

V is TRBV7-9 and J is TRBJ2-2; D is uncertain. This CDR3 region has 14 residues. The germline gives CDR1 SEHNR, CDR2 FQNEAQ (reference sequence). The V end was cut by 7 bases, the J end by 5 bases, with 14 bases between. DNA for the CDR3: TGTGCCAGCAACCCCCTTTCCGGAACCGGGGAGCTGTTTTTT. Translated, it gives CASNPLSGTGELFF. Using reference TRBV7-9 and TRBJ2-2 for the parts outside the CDR3, the full variable domain is DTGVSQNPRHKITKRGQNVTFRCDPISEHNRLYWYRQTLGQGPEFLTYFQNEAQLEKSRLLSDRFSAERPKGSFSTLEIQRTEQGDSAMYLCASNPLSGTGELFFGEGSRLTVL.

The CDR3 region is CSAMGGNTEAFF. In DNA, the CDR3 is TGCAGTGCTATGGGTGGGAACACTGAAGCTTTCTTT. The rearrangement joins TRBV20-1 to TRBJ1-1; D gene unclear. Germline V CDR1 and CDR2: DFQATT, SNEGSKA (reference sequence). V lost 4 bases and J lost 1, with 7 bases in between. The CDR3 has 12 amino acids.

In this sample, this clonotype turned up many times. The V and J genes are TRBV10-2 and TRBJ2-7; 9 nucleotides align to TRBD1. This CDR3 spans 15 amino acids. The trim removed 10 bases at V and 3 bases at J, leaving 13 bases unmatched. Germline-derived CDR1 and CDR2 are WSHSY and SAAADI. Here the CDR3 DNA reads TGCGCCATCTGGCCGGGACAGGGAATGGTCTACGAGCAGTACTTC. As protein: CAIWPGQGMVYEQYF.

The chain employs TRBV20-1 and TRBJ2-1; no definite D call. V was trimmed by 1 base and J by 7 bases, leaving 5 bases between them. CDR1 is DFQATT and CDR2 is SNEGSKA in the germline V gene (reference sequence). The CDR3 consists of 11 residues. The CDR3 sequence is CSARAENEQFF. CDR3 nucleotides: TGCAGTGCTAGAGCCGAGAATGAGCAGTTCTTC.

Regarding this clonotype: A much larger clone lies one base from this, so it may be a read error. The chain couples TRBV9 to TRBJ1-1; 7 bases align to TRBD1. The CDR3 contains 15 residues. Unmatched junction bases numbered 10, after V lost 6 bases and J lost 2 bases. The germline gives CDR1 SGDLS, CDR2 YYNGEE. The CDR3 nucleotides read TGTGCCAGCAACCCAGGACAGGCGATTAACACTGAAGCTTTCTTT. This encodes CASNPGQAINTEAFF.

Ten or more counts support this clonotype. This chain links TRBV13 with TRBJ1-2; no reliable D call. This CDR3 is 12 amino acids long. Germline loops: CDR1 PRHDT, CDR2 FYEKMQ (reference sequence). V was pared by 1 base and J by 6 bases, with 6 bases between. The CDR3 here is CASSLAGNGYTF. The CDR3 DNA follows: TGTGCCAGCAGCTTAGCCGGGAATGGCTACACCTTC.